A single sample gave rise to the 14 T cell receptor beta chains below, sequenced in a study of blood T cell repertoires in COVID-19. The protocol was immunoSEQ multiplex PCR, while the TCRdb copy is restricted to in-frame clones and leaves out a portion. This table holds approximately 170,000 clones, about 89% found once. Sequenced: peripheral blood. These receptors were collected from a man younger than 30 who had recovered from COVID-19.

The CDR3 DNA follows: TGTGCCAGCAGCTCAGGGGTCTTCACCGGGGAGCTGTTTTTT. Translation gives CASSSGVFTGELFF. V and J are TRBV7-3 and TRBJ2-2; tentative D call: TRBD1 (6 bases). V lost 4 bases to trimming and J lost 4 bases, with 10 bases between them. CDR3 size: 14 residues. CDR1 and CDR2 from the germline V gene are SGHTA and FQGTGA.

V usage is TRBV6-2 or TRBV6-3 and J usage is TRBJ2-7; D gene uncertain. The CDR3 length is 13 residues. CDR1 is MNHEY, CDR2 SVGEGT, per germline. Trimming cost V 2 bases and J 2 bases, with 7 bases left between them. CDR3 DNA: TGTGCCAGCAGTTACGAGGTCGCCTACGAGCAGTACTTC. It yields the protein CASSYEVAYEQYF.

The rearrangement joins TRBV4-1 to TRBJ2-1; 11 bases align to TRBD2. Germline CDR1 is MGHRA and CDR2 is YSYEKL. V was pared by 1 base and J by 7 bases, with 6 bases of the junction left unmatched. This CDR3 comprises 16 residues. The CDR3 bases are TGCGCCAGCAGCCAAGTTACTAGCGGGAGCTGGAATGAGCAGTTCTTC. Its protein is CASSQVTSGSWNEQFF.

The chain joins TRBV24-1 to TRBJ2-7, with 11 bases that match TRBD1. CDR1 and CDR2 (germline): KGHDR, SFDVKD. Losses at the gene ends were 2 bases for V and 2 bases for J; bases not matched to a gene: 4. The CDR3 contains 16 residues. In nucleotides, the CDR3 is TGTGCCACCAGTGATTCCCGGACAGGGGGCGCCTACGAGCAGTACTTC. This encodes CATSDSRTGGAYEQYF.

V gene TRBV15 combines with J gene TRBJ2-5, with TRBD1 as a possible D gene (5 bases). The germline V and J ends were trimmed by 5 bases and 5 bases, with 21 bases remaining between them. The CDR3 is 16 amino acids. Germline V CDR1 and CDR2: LNHNV, YYDKDF (reference sequence). The CDR3 sequence is CATSDRGSGQKETQYF. The CDR3 coding sequence is TGTGCCACCAGCGACAGAGGAAGTGGGCAGAAGGAGACCCAGTACTTC.

V gene TRBV10-3 combines with J gene TRBJ2-7, with D hard to call. CDR1 is ENHRY, CDR2 SYGVKD, per germline. This CDR3 has 14 amino acids. V lost 0 bases to trimming and J lost 7 bases, with 13 bases between them. The CDR3, as DNA: TGTGCCATCAGTGAGTCTGCTTTGGCAGGAGAGCAGTACTTC. Translating gives CAISESALAGEQYF.

This clone was recorded once. The chain employs TRBV28 and TRBJ1-5; the match to TRBD1 covers 8 bases. Germline-derived CDR1 and CDR2 are MDHEN and SYDVKM. J lost 4 bases, V lost 5 bases, and 4 bases had no gene match. CDR3 length: 14 residues. The CDR3 DNA reads TGTGCCAGCAGTCCCGACAGGGGAAATCAGCCCCAGCATTTT. It yields the protein CASSPDRGNQPQHF.

This clone was seen a single time. A much more abundant neighbour one base away suggests this may be a read error. The same CDR3 also results from other DNA sequences found in this sample. This chain joins TRBV20-1 and TRBJ2-1; no clear D. V gave up 3 bases and J gave up 6 bases, with 3 bases separating them. The CDR3 consists of 10 residues. The germline CDR1 and CDR2 sequences are DFQATT and SNEGSKA (reference sequence). The DNA for the CDR3 is TGCAGTGCTAGGCGCAATGAGCAGTTCTTC. Its translation is CSARRNEQFF.

The chain uses TRBV3-1 (or the pseudogene TRBV3-2) and TRBJ2-7, with TRBD2 matching over 8 bases. Trimming took 4 bases from V and 8 from J; bases not matched to a gene: 10. This CDR3 has 14 amino acids. Germline values: CDR1 LGHDT, CDR2 YNNKEL (reference sequence). CDR3 amino acids: CASSPSGSSMQQYF. CDR3 coding DNA: TGTGCCAGCAGCCCAAGCGGGAGCAGTATGCAGCAGTACTTC.

The V gene is TRBV19, the J gene TRBJ2-2; possibly TRBD2 for D (6 bases). This CDR3 is 14 amino acids long. Germline V gives CDR1 LNHDA, CDR2 SQIVND (reference sequence). V lost 4 bases, J lost 4 bases, and 10 bases lay in between. CDR3: CASSNLALTGELFF. CDR3 DNA sequence: TGTGCCAGTAGTAACCTAGCGCTCACCGGGGAGCTGTTTTTT. Full variable domain (remainder filled in from reference TRBV19 and TRBJ2-2): DGGITQSPKYLFRKEGQNVTLSCEQNLNHDAMYWYRQDPGQGLRLIYYSQIVNDFQKGDIAEGYSVSREKKESFPLTVTSAQKNPTAFYLCASSNLALTGELFFGEGSRLTVL.

The chain links TRBV4-3 to TRBJ2-3; TRBD2 matches at 14 bases. The CDR3 spans 17 residues. With 4 bases clipped from V and 4 bases from J, the junction kept 7 bases outside the gene matches. Germline assignment: CDR1 LGHNA and CDR2 YSLEER. The CDR3 here is CASSLTSGRVMADTQYF. DNA for the CDR3: TGCGCCAGCAGCCTGACTAGCGGGAGGGTTATGGCAGATACGCAGTATTTT.

V and J are TRBV7-9 and TRBJ2-5; a possible D gene is TRBD2 (7 bases). V lost 8 bases to trimming and J lost 5 bases, with 18 bases between them. CDR3 length: 14 residues. The germline V gene encodes CDR1 SEHNR and CDR2 FQNEAQ (reference sequence). The CDR3 sequence is CASDPGRGKETQYF. The DNA for the CDR3 is TGTGCCAGCGATCCTGGGAGGGGGAAGGAGACCCAGTACTTC.

CDR3 in amino acids: CASREGTKREQYF. The CDR3 nucleotides are TGTGCCAGCAGGGAAGGGACAAAGCGCGAGCAGTACTTC. V gene TRBV7-9 combines with J gene TRBJ2-7; maybe TRBD1 (6 bases). CDR1 and CDR2 (germline): SEHNR, FQNEAQ (reference sequence). This CDR3 is built from 13 residues. Trimming left V 6 bases short and J 6 bases short, with 15 bases between.

This clone ranks as medium-sized. This chain joins TRBV20-1 and TRBJ2-1; TRBD2 agrees at 10 bases. V shed 3 bases, J shed 3 bases, and the junction held 2 bases outside the gene matches. Germline-derived CDR1 and CDR2 are DFQATT and SNEGSKA (reference sequence). The CDR3 runs to 14 residues. The CDR3 bases are TGCAGTGCTAGTCTAGCGGGAGACTACAATGAGCAGTTCTTC. Translation: CSASLAGDYNEQFF.